This T cell receptor beta chain was sequenced during a study of T cell changes during pregnancy in multiple sclerosis. V was cut by 0 bases and J by 6 bases, with 5 bases left in between. Germline V gives CDR1 MNHNY, CDR2 SVGAGI (reference sequence). CDR3 length equals 12 residues. TCRdb's table, derived via immunoSEQ multiplex PCR, lists solely in-frame clones and lacks some. The sample comprises 70,000 to 100,000 clones, approximately 95% of which are singletons, and 0.9% to 1.2% rests with the top ten. The V and J genes are TRBV6-6 and TRBJ1-2; D ambiguous. Sequenced material: peripheral blood, taken in the first trimester of pregnancy. This TCR was sampled from a female donor with multiple sclerosis, enrolled in a pregnancy study. The CDR3 loop reads CASSYSTDGYTF. In DNA form, the CDR3 reads TGTGCCAGCAGTTACTCGACTGATGGCTACACCTTC.